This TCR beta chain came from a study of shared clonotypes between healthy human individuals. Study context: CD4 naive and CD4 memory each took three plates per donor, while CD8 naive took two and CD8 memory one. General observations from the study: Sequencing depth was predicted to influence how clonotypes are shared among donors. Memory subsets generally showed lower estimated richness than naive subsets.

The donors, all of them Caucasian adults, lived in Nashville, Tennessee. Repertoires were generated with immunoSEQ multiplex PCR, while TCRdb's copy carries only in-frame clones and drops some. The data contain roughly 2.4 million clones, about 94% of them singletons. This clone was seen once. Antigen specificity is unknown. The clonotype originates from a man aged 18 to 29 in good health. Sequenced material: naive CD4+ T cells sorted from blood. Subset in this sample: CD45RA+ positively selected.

DNA for the CDR3: TGTGCCAGCACCGAAGACAATAGCAATCAGCCCCAGCATTTT. It yields the protein CASTEDNSNQPQHF. The V call is TRBV6-5, the J call TRBJ1-5; D ambiguous. The CDR3 length is 14 residues. The V and J ends lost 7 bases and 0 bases respectively, with 10 bases between them. Germline values: CDR1 MNHEY, CDR2 SVGAGI.